This is a list of T cell receptor beta chains from one sample in a study of response to subunit inactivated influenza vaccine. TCRdb ran MiXCR on the RT-PCR reads and lists one entry per CDR3 protein. The table lists more than 550,000 distinct CDR3 sequences, 11% of them singletons, with approximately 9.9% in the top ten. A further study also used this sample, focusing on T cells expressing NK-cell markers.

The material was PBMCs from blood, obtained on the day of vaccination. The receptors originated from a man between 45 and 60 years old who received an inactivated influenza vaccine. CDR3s include the opening cysteine and the closing phenylalanine or tryptophan. A D gene is named only where the DNA matches it firmly. The size entry is marked missing in some rows and otherwise reads once, few, many or a size class.

size	V	D	J	CDR3	DNA
-	TRBV27	-	TRBJ2-1	CAIGAFTGYEQFF	TGTGCCATCGGGGCGTTCACGGGATATGAGCAGTTCTTC
few	TRBV5-1	-	TRBJ2-1	CASSLGPYRGGNEQFF	TGCGCCAGCAGCTTGGGACCCTACAGGGGAGGTAATGAGCAGTTCTTC
-	TRBV7-9	-	TRBJ2-7	CASSPFGPGEQYF	TGTGCCAGCAGCCCTTTCGGGCCTGGCGAGCAGTACTTC
-	TRBV7-2	-	TRBJ2-7	CASRRSGTDLRGQYF	TGTGCCAGCAGACGCTCCGGGACCGATCTTCGGGGGCAGTACTTC
-	TRBV7-3	TRBD2	TRBJ2-3	CASSRFIVFSTSGKQSTDTQYF	TGTGCCAGCAGCAGATTCATCGTGTTTAGTACTAGCGGAAAACAAAGCACAGATACGCAGTATTTT
many	TRBV5-1	TRBD2	TRBJ2-1	CASREQLAGASYNEQFF	TGCGCCAGCAGGGAACAGCTAGCGGGGGCCTCCTACAATGAGCAGTTCTTC
-	TRBV5-5	-	TRBJ2-6	CASSETPVAGANVLTF	TGTGCCAGCAGCGAAACACCAGTCGCAGGGGCCAACGTCCTGACTTTC
few	TRBV12-3/TRBV12-4	-	TRBJ2-5	CASSLAHSPQETQYF	TGTGCCAGCAGTTTGGCCCACTCCCCACAAGAGACCCAGTACTTC
few	TRBV20-1	-	TRBJ1-5	CSARDSGPQAGQPQHF	TGCAGTGCTAGAGACTCGGGCCCGCAGGCGGGTCAGCCCCAGCATTTT
many	TRBV20-1	-	TRBJ2-1	CSARKQLGINEQFF	TGCAGTGCTAGAAAGCAGCTAGGGATCAATGAGCAGTTCTTC
-	TRBV4-2	TRBD1	TRBJ2-3	CASSQQQGWTDTQYF	TGTGCCAGCAGCCAGCAACAGGGGTGGACAGATACGCAGTATTTT
-	TRBV29-1	TRBD1	TRBJ2-6	CSVEEGTGGYPGANVLTF	TGCAGCGTTGAAGAGGGGACAGGGGGTTATCCTGGGGCCAACGTCCTGACTTTC
many	TRBV20-1	TRBD2	TRBJ2-7	CSALPSLLAGGTYEQYF	TGCAGTGCTTTGCCCTCATTACTAGCGGGGGGGACCTACGAGCAGTACTTC
-	TRBV12-3/TRBV12-4	-	TRBJ2-2	CASSGGGGTGELFF	TGTGCCAGCAGTGGCGGCGGCGGTACCGGGGAGCTGTTTTTT
-	TRBV20-1	TRBD1	TRBJ2-3	CSARDWRQGTTDTQYF	TGCAGTGCTAGAGATTGGCGACAGGGCACGACAGATACGCAGTATTTT
few	TRBV20-1	TRBD1	TRBJ2-5	CSARDGDRGLGKTQYF	TGCAGTGCTAGAGATGGAGACAGGGGTCTAGGAAAGACCCAGTACTTC
few	TRBV7-8	-	TRBJ1-1	CASTFGRFTEAFF	TGTGCCAGCACTTTTGGGAGGTTCACTGAAGCTTTCTTT
many	TRBV20-1	-	TRBJ1-3	CSGVSSGNTIYF	TGCAGCGGGGTTAGCTCTGGAAACACCATATATTTT
-	TRBV11-2	-	TRBJ2-2	CASSSHLNTGELFF	TGTGCCAGCAGCTCCCACCTAAACACCGGGGAGCTGTTTTTT
-	TRBV19	-	TRBJ1-2	CASSMRTQPDYGYTF	TGTGCCAGTAGTATGCGGACACAACCAGACTATGGCTACACCTTC
-	TRBV29-1	-	TRBJ2-2	CSVEDGSGTGELFF	TGCAGCGTTGAGGACGGTTCAGGCACCGGGGAGCTGTTTTTT
-	TRBV28	-	TRBJ1-2	CASTRGPNYGYTF	TGTGCCAGCACGAGGGGTCCTAACTATGGCTACACCTTC
few	TRBV20-1	-	TRBJ2-3	CSVTSFRELTDTQYF	TGCAGTGTTACGAGCTTCCGGGAGTTAACAGATACGCAGTATTTT
many	TRBV20-1	-	TRBJ2-3	CSALKGGGTDTQYF	TGCAGTGCCTTAAAGGGTGGTGGCACAGATACGCAGTATTTT
few	TRBV5-1	TRBD2	TRBJ2-1	CASSSTLAGGSSEQFF	TGCGCCAGCAGCTCTACACTAGCGGGGGGTTCTAGTGAGCAGTTCTTC
few	TRBV15	TRBD2	TRBJ2-1	CATSRFGFTGTSNNEQFF	TGTGCCACCAGCAGATTCGGCTTCACCGGGACTAGTAACAATGAGCAGTTCTTC
-	TRBV11-2	TRBD1	TRBJ2-2	CASSRDRAVAGELFF	TGTGCCAGCAGCCGCGACAGGGCCGTAGCCGGGGAGCTGTTTTTT
few	TRBV10-3	-	TRBJ2-5	CAISEWDEETQYF	TGTGCCATCAGTGAATGGGACGAAGAGACCCAGTACTTC
once	TRBV6-4	TRBD1	TRBJ2-1	CASSDSGQGPSNEQFF	TGTGCCAGCAGCGACAGCGGACAGGGGCCTTCCAATGAGCAGTTCTTC
few	TRBV11-2	-	TRBJ2-5	CASSSIGTQYF	TGTGCCAGCAGCTCTATCGGTACCCAGTACTTC
-	TRBV28	TRBD1	TRBJ2-1	CASSFRTGGSSEQFF	TGTGCCAGCAGTTTTAGGACAGGGGGATCCAGTGAGCAGTTCTTC
-	TRBV9	TRBD2	TRBJ2-1	CASSGGLAGTYEQFF	TGTGCCAGCAGCGGCGGACTAGCGGGAACGTATGAGCAGTTCTTC
-	TRBV10-3	TRBD1	TRBJ1-5	CAISDRQGLKPQHF	TGTGCCATCAGTGACCGACAGGGTTTAAAGCCCCAGCATTTT
-	TRBV4-2	-	TRBJ1-6	CASSQTGPSSYNSPLHF	TGTGCCAGCAGCCAAACCGGCCCGAGCTCCTATAATTCACCCCTCCACTTT
-	TRBV30	-	TRBJ2-2	CAWTPPTGELFF	TGTGCCTGGACCCCGCCTACCGGGGAGCTGTTTTTT
few	TRBV25-1	-	TRBJ2-1	CASSESTRGEQFF	TGTGCCAGCAGTGAAAGTACTAGGGGAGAGCAGTTCTTC
many	TRBV12-3/TRBV12-4	-	TRBJ1-3	CASSLGSGNTIYF	TGTGCCAGCAGTTTGGGGTCTGGAAACACCATATATTTT